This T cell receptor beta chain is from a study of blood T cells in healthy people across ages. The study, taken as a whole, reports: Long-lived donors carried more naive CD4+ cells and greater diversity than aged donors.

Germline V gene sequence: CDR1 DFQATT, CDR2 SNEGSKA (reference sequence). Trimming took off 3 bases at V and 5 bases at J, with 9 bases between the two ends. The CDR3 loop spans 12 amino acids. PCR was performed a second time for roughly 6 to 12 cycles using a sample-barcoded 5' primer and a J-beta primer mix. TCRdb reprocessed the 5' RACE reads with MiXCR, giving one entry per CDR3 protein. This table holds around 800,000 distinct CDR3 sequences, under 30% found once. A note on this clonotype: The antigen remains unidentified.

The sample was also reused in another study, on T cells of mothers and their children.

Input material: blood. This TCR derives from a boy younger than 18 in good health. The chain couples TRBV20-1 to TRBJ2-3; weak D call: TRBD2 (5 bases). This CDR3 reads CSASNGEDTQYF. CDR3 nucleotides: TGCAGTGCTAGTAACGGGGAAGATACGCAGTATTTT.